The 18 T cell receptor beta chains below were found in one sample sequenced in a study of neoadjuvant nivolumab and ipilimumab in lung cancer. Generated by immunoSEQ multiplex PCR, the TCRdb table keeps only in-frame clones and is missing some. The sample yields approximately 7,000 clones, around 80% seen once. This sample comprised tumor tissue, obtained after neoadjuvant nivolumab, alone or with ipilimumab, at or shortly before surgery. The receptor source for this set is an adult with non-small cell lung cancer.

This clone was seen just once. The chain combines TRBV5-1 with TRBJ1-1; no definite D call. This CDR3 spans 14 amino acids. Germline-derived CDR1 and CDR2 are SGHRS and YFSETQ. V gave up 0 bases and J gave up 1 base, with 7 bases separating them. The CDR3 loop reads CASSLGAANTEAFF. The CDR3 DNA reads TGCGCCAGCAGCTTGGGCGCAGCGAACACTGAAGCTTTCTTT.

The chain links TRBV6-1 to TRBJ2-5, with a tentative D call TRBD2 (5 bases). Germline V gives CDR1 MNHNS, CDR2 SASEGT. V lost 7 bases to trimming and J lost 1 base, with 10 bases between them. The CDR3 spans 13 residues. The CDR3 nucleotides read TGTGCCAGCAATGGACTGCTCCAAGAGACCCAGTACTTC. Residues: CASNGLLQETQYF.

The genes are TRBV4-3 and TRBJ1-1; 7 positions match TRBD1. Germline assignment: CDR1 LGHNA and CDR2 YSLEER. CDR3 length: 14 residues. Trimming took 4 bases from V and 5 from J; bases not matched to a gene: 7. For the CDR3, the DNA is TGCGCCAGCAGCCTTGGGACAGTGGGGACTGAAGCTTTCTTT. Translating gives CASSLGTVGTEAFF.

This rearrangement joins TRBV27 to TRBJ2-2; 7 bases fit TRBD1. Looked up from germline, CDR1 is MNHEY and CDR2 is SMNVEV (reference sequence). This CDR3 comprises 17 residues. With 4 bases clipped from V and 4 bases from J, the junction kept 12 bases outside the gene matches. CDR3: CASSSTGIRASTGELFF. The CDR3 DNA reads TGTGCCAGCAGTTCGACAGGGATTAGGGCAAGCACCGGGGAGCTGTTTTTT.

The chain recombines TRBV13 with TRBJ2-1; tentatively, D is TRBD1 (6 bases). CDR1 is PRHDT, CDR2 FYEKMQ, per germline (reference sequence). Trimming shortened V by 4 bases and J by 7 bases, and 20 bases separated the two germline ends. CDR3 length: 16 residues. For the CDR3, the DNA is TGTGCCAGCAGCTCCCCAGGTAGCAGGGGAAGGAATGAGCAGTTCTTC. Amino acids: CASSSPGSRGRNEQFF.

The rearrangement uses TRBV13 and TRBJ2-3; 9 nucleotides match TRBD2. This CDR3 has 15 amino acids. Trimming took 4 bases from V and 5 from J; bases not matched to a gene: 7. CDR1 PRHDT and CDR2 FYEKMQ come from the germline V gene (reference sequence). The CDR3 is CASSSNGGGVDTQYF. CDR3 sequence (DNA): TGTGCCAGCAGCTCTAACGGCGGGGGGGTAGATACGCAGTATTTT. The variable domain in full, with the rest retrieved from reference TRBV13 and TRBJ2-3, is AAGVIQSPRHLIKEKRETATLKCYPIPRHDTVYWYQQGPGQDPQFLISFYEKMQSDKGSIPDRFSAQQFSDYHSELNMSSLELGDSALYFCASSSNGGGVDTQYFGPGTRLTVL.

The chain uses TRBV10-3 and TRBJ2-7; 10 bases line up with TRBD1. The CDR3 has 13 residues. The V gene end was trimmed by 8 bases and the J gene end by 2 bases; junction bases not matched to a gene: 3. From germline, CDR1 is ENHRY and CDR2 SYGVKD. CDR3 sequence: CAISGTGAYEQYF. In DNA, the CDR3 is TGTGCCATCTCCGGGACAGGGGCCTACGAGCAGTACTTC.

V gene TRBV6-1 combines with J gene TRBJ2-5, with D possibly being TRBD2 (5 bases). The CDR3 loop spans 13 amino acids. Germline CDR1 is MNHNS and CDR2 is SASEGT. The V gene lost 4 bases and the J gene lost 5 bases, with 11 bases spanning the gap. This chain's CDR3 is CASSVDRGETQYF. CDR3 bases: TGTGCCAGCAGTGTAGACCGAGGGGAGACCCAGTACTTC.

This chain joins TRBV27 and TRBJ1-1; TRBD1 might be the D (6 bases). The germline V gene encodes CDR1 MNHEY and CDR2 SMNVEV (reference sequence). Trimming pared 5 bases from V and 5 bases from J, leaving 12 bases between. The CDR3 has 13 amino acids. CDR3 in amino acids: CASSPGAGTEAFF. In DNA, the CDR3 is TGTGCCAGCAGTCCAGGGGCAGGGACTGAAGCTTTCTTT.

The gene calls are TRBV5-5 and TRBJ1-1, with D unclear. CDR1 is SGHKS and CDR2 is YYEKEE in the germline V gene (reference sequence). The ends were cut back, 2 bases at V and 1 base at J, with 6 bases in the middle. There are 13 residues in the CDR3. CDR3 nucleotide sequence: TGTGCCAGCAGCTTTTGGGGGAACACTGAAGCTTTCTTT. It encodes CASSFWGNTEAFF.

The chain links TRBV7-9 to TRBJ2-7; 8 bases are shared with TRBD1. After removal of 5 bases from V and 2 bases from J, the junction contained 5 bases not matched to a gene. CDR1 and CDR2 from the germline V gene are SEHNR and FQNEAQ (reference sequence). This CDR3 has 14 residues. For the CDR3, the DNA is TGTGCCAGCAGCCCCACAGGGGGGACCTACGAGCAGTACTTC. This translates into CASSPTGGTYEQYF.

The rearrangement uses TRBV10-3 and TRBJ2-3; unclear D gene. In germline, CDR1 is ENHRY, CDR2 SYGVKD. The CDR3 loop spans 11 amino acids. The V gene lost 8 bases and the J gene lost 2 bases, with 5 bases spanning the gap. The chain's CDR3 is CAIRNTDTQYF. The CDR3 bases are TGTGCCATCCGCAACACAGATACGCAGTATTTT.

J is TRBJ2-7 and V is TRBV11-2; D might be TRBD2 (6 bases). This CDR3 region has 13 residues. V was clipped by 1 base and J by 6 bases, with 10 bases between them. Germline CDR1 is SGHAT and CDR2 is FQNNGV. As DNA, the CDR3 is TGTGCCAGCAGCTTAGGGTCCGGGGGCGAGCAGTACTTC. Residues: CASSLGSGGEQYF.

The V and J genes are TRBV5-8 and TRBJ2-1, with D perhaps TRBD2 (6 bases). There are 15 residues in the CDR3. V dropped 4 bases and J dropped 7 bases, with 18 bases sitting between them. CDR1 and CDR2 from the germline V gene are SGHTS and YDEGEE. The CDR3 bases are TGTGCCAGCAGCCTCTCGGGGGTAGAGAGGAATGAGCAGTTCTTC. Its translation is CASSLSGVERNEQFF.

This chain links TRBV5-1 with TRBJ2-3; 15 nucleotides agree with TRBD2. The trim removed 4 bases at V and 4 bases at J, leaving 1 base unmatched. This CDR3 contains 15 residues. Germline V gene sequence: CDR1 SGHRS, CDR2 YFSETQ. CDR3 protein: CASSRTSGRADTQYF. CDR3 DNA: TGCGCCAGCAGCCGGACTAGCGGGAGGGCAGATACGCAGTATTTT.

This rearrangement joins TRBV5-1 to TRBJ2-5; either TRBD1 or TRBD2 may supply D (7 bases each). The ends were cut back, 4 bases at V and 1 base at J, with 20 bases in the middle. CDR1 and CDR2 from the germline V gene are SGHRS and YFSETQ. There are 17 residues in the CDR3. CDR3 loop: CASSQGGSTAFQETQYF. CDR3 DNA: TGCGCCAGCAGCCAGGGGGGGTCCACGGCTTTCCAAGAGACCCAGTACTTC.

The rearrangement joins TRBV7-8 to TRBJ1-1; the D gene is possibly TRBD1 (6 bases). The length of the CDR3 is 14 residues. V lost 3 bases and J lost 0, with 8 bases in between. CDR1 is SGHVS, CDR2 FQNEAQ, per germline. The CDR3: CASSLDRVNTEAFF. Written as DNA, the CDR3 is TGTGCCAGCAGCTTGGACAGAGTGAACACTGAAGCTTTCTTT.

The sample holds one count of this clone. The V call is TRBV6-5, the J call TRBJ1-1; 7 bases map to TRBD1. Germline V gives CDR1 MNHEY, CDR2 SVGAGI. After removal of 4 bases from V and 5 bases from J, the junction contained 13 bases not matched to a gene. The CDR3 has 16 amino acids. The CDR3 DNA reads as TGTGCCAGCAGTTCTACCCGACAGGGATTGGTTACTGAAGCTTTCTTT. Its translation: CASSSTRQGLVTEAFF.